Below, 3 T cell receptor beta chains from the same sample are listed, as sequenced in a study of shared clonotypes between healthy human individuals. The data were produced by immunoSEQ multiplex PCR, yet TCRdb's version contains in-frame clones alone and is incomplete. The sample yields roughly 2.5 million clones, just over 90% seen once. The sequenced sample consisted of naive CD4+ T cells sorted from blood. Described subset: CD45RA+ positively selected. These receptors originate from a man between 18 and 29 years old in good health.

The V call is TRBV9, the J call TRBJ2-7; 8 nucleotides match TRBD1. Looked up from germline, CDR1 is SGDLS and CDR2 is YYNGEE. This CDR3 comprises 16 residues. Trimming took 2 bases from V and 5 from J; bases not matched to a gene: 12. CDR3 bases: TGTGCCAGCAGCGTCCATGACAGGGGCGTCCTTAACGAGCAGTACTTC. This encodes CASSVHDRGVLNEQYF.

The chain has TRBV19 and TRBJ1-1, with no clear D. This CDR3 comprises 13 residues. Germline CDR1 LNHDA, CDR2 SQIVND (reference sequence). The V end lost 5 bases, the J end lost 3 bases, and 10 bases lay between the germline ends. CDR3 sequence: CASSSRGYTEAFF. CDR3 coding DNA: TGTGCCAGTAGTTCGCGAGGGTACACTGAAGCTTTCTTT. Combining the CDR3 with reference TRBV19 and TRBJ1-1 gives the whole variable domain DGGITQSPKYLFRKEGQNVTLSCEQNLNHDAMYWYRQDPGQGLRLIYYSQIVNDFQKGDIAEGYSVSREKKESFPLTVTSAQKNPTAFYLCASSSRGYTEAFFGQGTRLTVV.

V gene TRBV6-6 combines with J gene TRBJ1-4, with D perhaps matching TRBD1 (6 bases). This CDR3 is built from 14 residues. V was cut by 5 bases and J by 6 bases, with 13 bases left in between. Germline V gives CDR1 MNHNY, CDR2 SVGAGI (reference sequence). The CDR3 region has the DNA TGTGCCAGCAGTAAAGCGGGGGCGGATGAAAAACTGTTTTTT. It translates to CASSKAGADEKLFF.